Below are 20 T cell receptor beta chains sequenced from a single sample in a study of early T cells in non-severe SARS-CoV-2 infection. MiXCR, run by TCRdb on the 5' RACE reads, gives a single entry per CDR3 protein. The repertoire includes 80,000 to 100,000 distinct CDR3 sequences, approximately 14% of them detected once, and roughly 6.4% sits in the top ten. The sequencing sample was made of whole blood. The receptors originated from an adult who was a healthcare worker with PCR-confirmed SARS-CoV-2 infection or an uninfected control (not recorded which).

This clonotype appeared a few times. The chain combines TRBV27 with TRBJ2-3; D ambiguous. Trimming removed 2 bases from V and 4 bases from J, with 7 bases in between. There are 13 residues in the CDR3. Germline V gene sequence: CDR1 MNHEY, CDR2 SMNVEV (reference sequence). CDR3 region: CASSLGLPDTQYF. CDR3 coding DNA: TGTGCCAGCAGTTTAGGGCTGCCAGATACGCAGTATTTT.

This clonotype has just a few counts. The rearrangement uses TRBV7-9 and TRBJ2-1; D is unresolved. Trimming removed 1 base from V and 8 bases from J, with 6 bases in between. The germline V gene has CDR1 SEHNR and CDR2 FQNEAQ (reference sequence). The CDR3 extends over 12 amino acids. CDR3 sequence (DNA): TGTGCCAGCAGCTTAGTTGGGGATGAGCAGTTCTTC. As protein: CASSLVGDEQFF.

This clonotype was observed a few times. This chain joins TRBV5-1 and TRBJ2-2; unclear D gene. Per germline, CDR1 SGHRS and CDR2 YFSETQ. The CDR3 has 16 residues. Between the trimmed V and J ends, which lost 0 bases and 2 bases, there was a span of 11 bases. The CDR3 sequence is CASSLGAFLNTGELFF. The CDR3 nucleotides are TGCGCCAGCAGCTTGGGCGCCTTCTTAAACACCGGGGAGCTGTTTTTT.

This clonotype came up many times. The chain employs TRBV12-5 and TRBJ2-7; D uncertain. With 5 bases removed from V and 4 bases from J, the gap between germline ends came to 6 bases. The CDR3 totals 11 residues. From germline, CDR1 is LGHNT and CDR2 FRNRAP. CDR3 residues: CASGPPYEQYF. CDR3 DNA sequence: TGTGCTAGTGGTCCCCCGTACGAGCAGTACTTC.

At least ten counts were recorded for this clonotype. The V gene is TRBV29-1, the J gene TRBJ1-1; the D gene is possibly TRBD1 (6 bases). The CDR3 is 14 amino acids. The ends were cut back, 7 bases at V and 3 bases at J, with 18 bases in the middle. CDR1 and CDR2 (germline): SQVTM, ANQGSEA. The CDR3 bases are TGCAGCGCCCAACCTTACAGGGAGGACACTGAAGCTTTCTTT. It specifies CSAQPYREDTEAFF.

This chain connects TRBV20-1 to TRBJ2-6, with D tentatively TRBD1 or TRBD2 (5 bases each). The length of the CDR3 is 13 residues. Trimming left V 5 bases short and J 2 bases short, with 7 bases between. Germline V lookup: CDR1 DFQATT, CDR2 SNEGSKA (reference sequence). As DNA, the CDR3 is TGCAGTGCTCTGGGGGCTGGGGCCAACGTCCTGACTTTC. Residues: CSALGAGANVLTF.

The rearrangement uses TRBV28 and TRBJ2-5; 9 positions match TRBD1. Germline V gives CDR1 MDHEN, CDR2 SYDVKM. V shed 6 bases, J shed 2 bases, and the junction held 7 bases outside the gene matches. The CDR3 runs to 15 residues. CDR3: CASRPGQGQQETQYF. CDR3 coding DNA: TGTGCCAGCAGACCGGGACAGGGACAACAAGAGACCCAGTACTTC.

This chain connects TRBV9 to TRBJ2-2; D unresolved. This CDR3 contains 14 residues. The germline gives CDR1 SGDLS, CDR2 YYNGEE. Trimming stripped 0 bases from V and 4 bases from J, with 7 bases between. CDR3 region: CASSVVTGTGELFF. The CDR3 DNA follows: TGTGCCAGCAGCGTAGTGACTGGCACCGGGGAGCTGTTTTTT.

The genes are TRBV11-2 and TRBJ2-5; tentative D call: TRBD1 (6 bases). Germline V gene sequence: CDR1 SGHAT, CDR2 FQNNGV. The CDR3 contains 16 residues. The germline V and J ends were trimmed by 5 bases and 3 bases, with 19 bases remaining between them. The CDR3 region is CASSAGTRLGEETQYF. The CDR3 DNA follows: TGTGCCAGCAGCGCCGGGACACGGTTGGGGGAAGAGACCCAGTACTTC.

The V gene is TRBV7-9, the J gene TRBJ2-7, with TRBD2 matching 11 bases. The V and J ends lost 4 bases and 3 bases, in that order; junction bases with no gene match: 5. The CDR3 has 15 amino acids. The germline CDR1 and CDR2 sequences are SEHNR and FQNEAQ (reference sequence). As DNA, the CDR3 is TGTGCCAGCAGCTCGCCGACTAGCGGGATCTACGAGCAGTACTTC. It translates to CASSSPTSGIYEQYF.

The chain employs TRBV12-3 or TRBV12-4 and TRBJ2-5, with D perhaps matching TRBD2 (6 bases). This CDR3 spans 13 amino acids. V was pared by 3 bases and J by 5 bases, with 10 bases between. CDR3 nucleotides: TGTGCCAGCAGTTTTTGGCGGGGCGAGACCCAGTACTTC. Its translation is CASSFWRGETQYF.

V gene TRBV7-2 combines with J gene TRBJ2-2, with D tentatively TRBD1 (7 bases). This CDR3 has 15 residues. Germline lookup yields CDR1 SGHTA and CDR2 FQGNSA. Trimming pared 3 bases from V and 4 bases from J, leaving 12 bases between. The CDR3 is CASSLEGTVTGELFF. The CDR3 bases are TGTGCCAGCAGCTTGGAGGGGACAGTCACCGGGGAGCTGTTTTTT.

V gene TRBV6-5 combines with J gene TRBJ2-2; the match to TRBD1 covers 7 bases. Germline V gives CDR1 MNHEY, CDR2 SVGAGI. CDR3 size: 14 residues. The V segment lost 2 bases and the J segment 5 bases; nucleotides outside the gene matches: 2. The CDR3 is CASSYGDSTGELFF. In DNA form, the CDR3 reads TGTGCCAGCAGTTACGGGGACAGTACCGGGGAGCTGTTTTTT.

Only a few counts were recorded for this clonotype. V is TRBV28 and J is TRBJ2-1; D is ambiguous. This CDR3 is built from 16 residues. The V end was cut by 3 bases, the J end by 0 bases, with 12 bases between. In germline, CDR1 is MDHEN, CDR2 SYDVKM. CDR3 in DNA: TGTGCCAGCAGTTTTGGCCCCAGCCCCTCCTACAATGAGCAGTTCTTC. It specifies CASSFGPSPSYNEQFF.

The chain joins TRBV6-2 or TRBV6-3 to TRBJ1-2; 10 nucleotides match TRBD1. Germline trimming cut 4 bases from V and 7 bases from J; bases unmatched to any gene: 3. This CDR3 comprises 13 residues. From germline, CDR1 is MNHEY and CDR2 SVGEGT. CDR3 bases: TGTGCCAGCAGTTCAGACAGGGGGCTTGGCTACACCTTC. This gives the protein CASSSDRGLGYTF.

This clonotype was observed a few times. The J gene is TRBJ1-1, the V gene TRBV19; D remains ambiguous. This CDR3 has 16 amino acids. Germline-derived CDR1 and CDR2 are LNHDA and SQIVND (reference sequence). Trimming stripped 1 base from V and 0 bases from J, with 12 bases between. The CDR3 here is CASSIGGGRMNTEAFF. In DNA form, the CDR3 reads TGTGCCAGTAGTATAGGAGGTGGGCGGATGAACACTGAAGCTTTCTTT.

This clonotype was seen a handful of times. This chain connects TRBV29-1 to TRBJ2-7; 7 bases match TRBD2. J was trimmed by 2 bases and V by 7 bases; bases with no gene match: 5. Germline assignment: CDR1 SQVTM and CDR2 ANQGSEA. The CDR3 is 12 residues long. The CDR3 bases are TGCAGCGCCGCGGGGGTCACCTACGAGCAGTACTTC. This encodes CSAAGVTYEQYF.

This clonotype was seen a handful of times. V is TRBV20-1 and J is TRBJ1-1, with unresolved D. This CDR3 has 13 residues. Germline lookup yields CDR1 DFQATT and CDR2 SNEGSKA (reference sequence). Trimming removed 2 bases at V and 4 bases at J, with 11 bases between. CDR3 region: CSARTVVGTEAFF. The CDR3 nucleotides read TGCAGTGCTAGAACGGTAGTGGGCACTGAAGCTTTCTTT.

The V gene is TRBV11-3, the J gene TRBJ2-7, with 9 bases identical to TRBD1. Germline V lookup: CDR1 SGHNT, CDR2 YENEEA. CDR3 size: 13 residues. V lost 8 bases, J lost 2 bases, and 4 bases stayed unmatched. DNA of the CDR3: TGTGCCAGCGGCAGACAGGGGGCCTACGAGCAGTACTTC. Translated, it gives CASGRQGAYEQYF.

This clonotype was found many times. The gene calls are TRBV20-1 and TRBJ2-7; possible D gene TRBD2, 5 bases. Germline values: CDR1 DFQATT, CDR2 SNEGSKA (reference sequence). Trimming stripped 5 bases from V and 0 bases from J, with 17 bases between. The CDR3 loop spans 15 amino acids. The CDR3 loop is CSAGLRGPNSYEQYF. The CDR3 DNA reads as TGCAGTGCTGGACTTAGAGGACCGAACTCCTACGAGCAGTACTTC.